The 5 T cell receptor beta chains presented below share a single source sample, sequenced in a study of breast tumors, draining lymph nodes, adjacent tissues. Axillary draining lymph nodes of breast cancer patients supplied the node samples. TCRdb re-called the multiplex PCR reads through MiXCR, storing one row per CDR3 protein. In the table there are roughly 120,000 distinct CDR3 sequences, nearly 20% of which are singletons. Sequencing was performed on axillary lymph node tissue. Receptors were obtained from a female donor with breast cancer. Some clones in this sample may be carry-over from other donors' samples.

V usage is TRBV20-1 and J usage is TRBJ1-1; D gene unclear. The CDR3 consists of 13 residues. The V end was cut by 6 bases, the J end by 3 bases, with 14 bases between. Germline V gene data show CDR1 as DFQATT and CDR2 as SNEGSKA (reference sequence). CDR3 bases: TGCAGTGCCCTAGGAGGAGGCCACACTGAAGCTTTCTTT. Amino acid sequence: CSALGGGHTEAFF.

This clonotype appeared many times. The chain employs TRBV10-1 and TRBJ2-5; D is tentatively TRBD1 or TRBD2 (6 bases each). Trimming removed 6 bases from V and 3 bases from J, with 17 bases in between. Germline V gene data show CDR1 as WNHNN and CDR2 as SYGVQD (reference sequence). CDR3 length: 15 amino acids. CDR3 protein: CASREGVRGEETQYF. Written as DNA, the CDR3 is TGCGCCAGCAGGGAGGGGGTAAGAGGGGAAGAGACCCAGTACTTC.

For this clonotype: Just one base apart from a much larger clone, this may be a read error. The CDR3 reads CASSGREVSQKLFF. Written as DNA, the CDR3 is TGTGCCAGCAGTGGGAGGGAAGTTAGTCAAAAACTGTTTTTT. The chain links TRBV2 to TRBJ1-4; D is undetermined. Trimming cost V 4 bases and J 9 bases, with 15 bases left between them. Germline loops: CDR1 SNHLY, CDR2 FYNNEI. This CDR3 is 14 amino acids long. Complete variable domain (other parts from reference TRBV2 and TRBJ1-4): EPEVTQTPSHQVTQMGQEVILRCVPISNHLYFYWYRQILGQKVEFLVSFYNNEISEKSEIFDDQFSVERPDGSNFTLKIRSTKLEDSAMYFCASSGREVSQKLFFGSGTQLSVL.

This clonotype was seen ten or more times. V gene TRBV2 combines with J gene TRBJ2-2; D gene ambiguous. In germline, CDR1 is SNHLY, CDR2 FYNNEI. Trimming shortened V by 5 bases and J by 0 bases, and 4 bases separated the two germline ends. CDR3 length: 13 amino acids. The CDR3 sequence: CASSNTNTGELFF. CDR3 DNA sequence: TGTGCCAGCAGTAACACGAACACCGGGGAGCTGTTTTTT.

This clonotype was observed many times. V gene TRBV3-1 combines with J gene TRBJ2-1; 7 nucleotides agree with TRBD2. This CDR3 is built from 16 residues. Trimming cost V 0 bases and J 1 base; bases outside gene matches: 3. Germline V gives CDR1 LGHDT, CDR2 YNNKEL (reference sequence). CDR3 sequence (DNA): TGTGCCAGCAGCCAAGAGCTAGCGGAATCCTACAATGAGCAGTTCTTC. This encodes CASSQELAESYNEQFF.